This T cell receptor beta chain was observed in a study of Ad26.COV2.S vaccination and SARS-CoV-2 variants. Treatment indicated: roughly 20 received Ad26.COV2.S at low or high dose, single or two shots; five or six received placebo; per-sample allocation not given. At day 63 after the first vaccine or placebo injection, samples were drawn. Sequencing used immunoSEQ multiplex PCR; TCRdb keeps in-frame clones, though not all of them. The table records over 400,000 clones, roughly 87% of them present only once. V was trimmed by 4 bases and J by 6 bases, leaving 12 bases between them. The germline CDR1 and CDR2 sequences are WSHSY and SAAADI. This CDR3 has 14 residues.

The chain joins TRBV10-2 to TRBJ2-2; possible D gene TRBD2, 6 bases. Sequences were derived from peripheral blood, sampled in a trial of Ad26.COV2.S vaccine versus placebo. This receptor was obtained from a person between 18 and 65 years old who received the Ad26.COV2.S COVID-19 vaccine or a placebo. CDR3 in DNA: TGCGCCAGCAGTGCCTCGGACTATTCCGGGGAGCTGTTTTTT. Encoded protein: CASSASDYSGELFF.